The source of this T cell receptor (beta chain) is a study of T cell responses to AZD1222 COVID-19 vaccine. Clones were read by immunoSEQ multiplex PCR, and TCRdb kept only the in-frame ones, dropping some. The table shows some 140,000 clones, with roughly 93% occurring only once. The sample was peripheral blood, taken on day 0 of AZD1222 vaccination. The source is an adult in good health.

The CDR3 coding sequence is TGCGCCAGCAGCGGGATAGCGGGGTTCAATGAGCAGTTCTTC. This translates into CASSGIAGFNEQFF. J is TRBJ2-1 and V is TRBV5-1, with 8 bases fitting TRBD2. The CDR3 consists of 14 residues. V was clipped by 4 bases and J by 6 bases; unmatched bases: 6. CDR1 and CDR2 (germline): SGHRS, YFSETQ.